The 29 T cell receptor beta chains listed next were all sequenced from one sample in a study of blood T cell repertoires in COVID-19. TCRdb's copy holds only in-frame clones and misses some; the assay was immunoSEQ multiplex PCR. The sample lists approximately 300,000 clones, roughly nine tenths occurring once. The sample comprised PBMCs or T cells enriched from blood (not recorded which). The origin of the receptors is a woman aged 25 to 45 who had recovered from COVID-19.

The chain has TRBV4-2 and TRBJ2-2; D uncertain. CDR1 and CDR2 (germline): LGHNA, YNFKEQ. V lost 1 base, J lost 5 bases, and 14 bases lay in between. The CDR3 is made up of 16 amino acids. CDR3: CASSQVGWPDTGELFF. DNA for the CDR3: TGTGCCAGCAGCCAAGTCGGGTGGCCGGATACCGGGGAGCTGTTTTTT.

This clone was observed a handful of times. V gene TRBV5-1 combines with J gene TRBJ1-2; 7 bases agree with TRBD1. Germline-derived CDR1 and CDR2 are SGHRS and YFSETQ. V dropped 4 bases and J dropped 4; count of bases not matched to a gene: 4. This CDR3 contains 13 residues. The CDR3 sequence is CASSRGQGYGYTF. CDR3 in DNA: TGCGCCAGCAGCAGGGGGCAAGGCTATGGCTACACCTTC. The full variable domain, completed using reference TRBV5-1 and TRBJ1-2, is KAGVTQTPRYLIKTRGQQVTLSCSPISGHRSVSWYQQTPGQGLQFLFEYFSETQRNKGNFPGRFSGRQFSNSRSEMNVSTLELGDSALYLCASSRGQGYGYTFGSGTRLTVV.

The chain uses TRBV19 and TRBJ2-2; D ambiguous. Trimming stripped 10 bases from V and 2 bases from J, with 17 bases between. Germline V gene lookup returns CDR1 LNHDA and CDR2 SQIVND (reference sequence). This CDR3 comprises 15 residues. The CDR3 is CATRPQRRNTGELFF. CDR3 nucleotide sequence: TGTGCCACCCGCCCGCAGCGCAGAAACACCGGGGAGCTGTTTTTT. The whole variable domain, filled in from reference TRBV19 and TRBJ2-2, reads DGGITQSPKYLFRKEGQNVTLSCEQNLNHDAMYWYRQDPGQGLRLIYYSQIVNDFQKGDIAEGYSVSREKKESFPLTVTSAQKNPTAFYLCATRPQRRNTGELFFGEGSRLTVL.

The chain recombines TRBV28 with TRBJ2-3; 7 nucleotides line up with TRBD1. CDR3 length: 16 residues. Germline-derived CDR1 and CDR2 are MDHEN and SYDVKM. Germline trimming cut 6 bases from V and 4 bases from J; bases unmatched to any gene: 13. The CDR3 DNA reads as TGTGCCAGCAGACCCCCATACAGGGGCGGTGCAGATACGCAGTATTTT. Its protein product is CASRPPYRGGADTQYF.

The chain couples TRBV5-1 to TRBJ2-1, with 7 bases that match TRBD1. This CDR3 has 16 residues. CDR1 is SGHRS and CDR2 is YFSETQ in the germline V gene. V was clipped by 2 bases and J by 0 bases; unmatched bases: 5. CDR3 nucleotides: TGCGCCAGCAGCTTAGGACAGGCCAGCTCCTACAATGAGCAGTTCTTC. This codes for CASSLGQASSYNEQFF. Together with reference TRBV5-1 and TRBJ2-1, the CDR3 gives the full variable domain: KAGVTQTPRYLIKTRGQQVTLSCSPISGHRSVSWYQQTPGQGLQFLFEYFSETQRNKGNFPGRFSGRQFSNSRSEMNVSTLELGDSALYLCASSLGQASSYNEQFFGPGTRLTVL.

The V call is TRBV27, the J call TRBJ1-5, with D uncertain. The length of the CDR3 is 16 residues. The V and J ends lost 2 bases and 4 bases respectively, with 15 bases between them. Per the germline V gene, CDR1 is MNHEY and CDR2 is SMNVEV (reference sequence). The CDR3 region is CASSLLSEGRNQPQHF. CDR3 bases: TGTGCCAGCAGTTTACTTTCCGAGGGCCGAAATCAGCCCCAGCATTTT.

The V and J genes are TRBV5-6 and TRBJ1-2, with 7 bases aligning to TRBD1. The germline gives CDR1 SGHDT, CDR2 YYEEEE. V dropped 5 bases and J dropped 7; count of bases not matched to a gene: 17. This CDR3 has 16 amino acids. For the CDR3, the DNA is TGTGCCAGCAGTCAGGCCGTACAGGGGCCCCTGCCTGGCTACACCTTC. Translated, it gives CASSQAVQGPLPGYTF.

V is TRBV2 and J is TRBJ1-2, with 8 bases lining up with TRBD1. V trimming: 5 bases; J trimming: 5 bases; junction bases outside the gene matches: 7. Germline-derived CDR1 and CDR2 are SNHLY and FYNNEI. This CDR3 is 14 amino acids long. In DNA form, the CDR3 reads TGTGCCAGCAGTCCTGGACAGGGAGCTTATGGCTACACCTTC. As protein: CASSPGQGAYGYTF. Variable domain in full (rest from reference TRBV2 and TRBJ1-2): EPEVTQTPSHQVTQMGQEVILRCVPISNHLYFYWYRQILGQKVEFLVSFYNNEISEKSEIFDDQFSVERPDGSNFTLKIRSTKLEDSAMYFCASSPGQGAYGYTFGSGTRLTVV.

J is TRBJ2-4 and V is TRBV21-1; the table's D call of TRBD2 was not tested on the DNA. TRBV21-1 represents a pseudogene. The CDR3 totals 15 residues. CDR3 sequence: CASSKGNWRQNIQYF. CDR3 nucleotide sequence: TGTGCCAGCAGCAAAGGGAATTGGAGGCAAAACATTCAGTACTTC.

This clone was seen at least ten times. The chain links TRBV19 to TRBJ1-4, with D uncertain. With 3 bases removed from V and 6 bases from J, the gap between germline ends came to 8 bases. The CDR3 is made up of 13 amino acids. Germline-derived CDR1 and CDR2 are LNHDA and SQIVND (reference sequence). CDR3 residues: CASSMVKHEKLFF. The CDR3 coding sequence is TGTGCCAGTAGTATGGTCAAGCATGAAAAACTGTTTTTT.

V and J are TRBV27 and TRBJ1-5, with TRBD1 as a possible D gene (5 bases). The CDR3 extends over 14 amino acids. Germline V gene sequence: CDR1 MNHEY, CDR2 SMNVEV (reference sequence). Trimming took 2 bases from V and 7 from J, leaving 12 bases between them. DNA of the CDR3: TGTGCCAGCAGTTTAGGTGCTTCAGGGCAGCCCCAGCATTTT. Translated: CASSLGASGQPQHF.

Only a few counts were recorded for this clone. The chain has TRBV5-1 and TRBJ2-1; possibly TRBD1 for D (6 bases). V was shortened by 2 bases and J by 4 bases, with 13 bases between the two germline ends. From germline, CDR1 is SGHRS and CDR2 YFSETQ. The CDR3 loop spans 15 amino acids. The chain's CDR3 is CASSLRDTKYNEQFF. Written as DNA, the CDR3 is TGCGCCAGCAGCTTAAGGGACACTAAATACAATGAGCAGTTCTTC.

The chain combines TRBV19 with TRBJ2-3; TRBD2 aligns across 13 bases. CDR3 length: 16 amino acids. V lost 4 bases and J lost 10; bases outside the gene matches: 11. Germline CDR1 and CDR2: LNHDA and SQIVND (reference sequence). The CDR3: CASSKRLAGGLVAQYF. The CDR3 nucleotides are TGTGCCAGTAGTAAGCGACTAGCGGGGGGCCTCGTGGCGCAGTATTTT.

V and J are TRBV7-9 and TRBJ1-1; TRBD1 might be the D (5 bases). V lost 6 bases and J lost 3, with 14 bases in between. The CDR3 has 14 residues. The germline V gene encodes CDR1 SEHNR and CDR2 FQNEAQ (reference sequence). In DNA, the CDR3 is TGTGCCAGCAGAGCTACGCGGGGGGACACTGAAGCTTTCTTT. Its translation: CASRATRGDTEAFF.

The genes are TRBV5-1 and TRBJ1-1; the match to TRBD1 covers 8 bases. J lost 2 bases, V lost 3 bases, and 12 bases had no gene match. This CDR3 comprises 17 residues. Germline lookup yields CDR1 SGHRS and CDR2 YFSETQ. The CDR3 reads CASSSHYRTGLNTEAFF. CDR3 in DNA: TGCGCCAGCAGCTCTCACTACAGGACAGGGTTAAACACTGAAGCTTTCTTT.

CDR3 DNA sequence: TGTGCCAGCAGCCCATACAGGGGTGACTATGGCTACACCTTC. Amino acid sequence: CASSPYRGDYGYTF. The V and J genes are TRBV9 and TRBJ1-2, with TRBD1 matching over 7 bases. The junction had 6 bases not matched to a gene; V was cut back by 4 bases and J by 3 bases. Per germline, CDR1 SGDLS and CDR2 YYNGEE. This CDR3 has 14 amino acids.

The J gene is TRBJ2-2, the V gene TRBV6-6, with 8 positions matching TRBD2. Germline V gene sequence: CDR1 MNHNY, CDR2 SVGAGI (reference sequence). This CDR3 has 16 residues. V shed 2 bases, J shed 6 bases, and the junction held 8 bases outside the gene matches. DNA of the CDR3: TGTGCCAGCAGTTACGGCCGGGGACTAGAAGCCGGGGAGCTGTTTTTT. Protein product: CASSYGRGLEAGELFF.

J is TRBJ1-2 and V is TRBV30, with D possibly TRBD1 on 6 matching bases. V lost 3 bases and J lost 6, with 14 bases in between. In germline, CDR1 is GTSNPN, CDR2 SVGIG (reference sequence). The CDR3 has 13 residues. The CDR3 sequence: CAWRLDAGDGYTF. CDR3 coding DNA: TGTGCCTGGAGACTAGATGCAGGGGATGGCTACACCTTC.

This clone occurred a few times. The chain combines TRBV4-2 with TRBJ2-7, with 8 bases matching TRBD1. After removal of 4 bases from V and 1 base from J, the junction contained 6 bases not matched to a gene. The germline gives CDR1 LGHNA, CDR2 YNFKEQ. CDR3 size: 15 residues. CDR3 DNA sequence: TGTGCCAGCAGCCTCGGACAGGGTTCGTCCTACGAGCAGTACTTC. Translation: CASSLGQGSSYEQYF.

Here the CDR3 reads CASKPSSRDYGYTF. The DNA for the CDR3 is TGCGCCAGCAAACCATCGAGTCGGGACTATGGCTACACCTTC. The rearrangement joins TRBV5-1 to TRBJ1-2, with D unclear. The CDR3 is 14 amino acids. V lost 6 bases to trimming and J lost 3 bases, with 15 bases between them. CDR1 and CDR2 from the germline V gene are SGHRS and YFSETQ.

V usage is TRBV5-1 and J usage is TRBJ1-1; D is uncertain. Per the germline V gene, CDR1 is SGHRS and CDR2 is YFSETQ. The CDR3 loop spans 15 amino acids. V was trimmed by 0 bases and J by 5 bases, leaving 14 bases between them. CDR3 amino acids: CASSLAETSGTEAFF. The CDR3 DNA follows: TGCGCCAGCAGCTTGGCCGAGACGTCCGGGACTGAAGCTTTCTTT.

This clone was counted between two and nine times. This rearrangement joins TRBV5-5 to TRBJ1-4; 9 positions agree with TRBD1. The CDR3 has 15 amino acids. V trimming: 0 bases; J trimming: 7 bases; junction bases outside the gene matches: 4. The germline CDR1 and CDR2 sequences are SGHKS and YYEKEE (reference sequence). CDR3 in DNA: TGTGCCAGCAGCTTGGGACAGGGGGTCGGTGAAAAACTGTTTTTT. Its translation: CASSLGQGVGEKLFF. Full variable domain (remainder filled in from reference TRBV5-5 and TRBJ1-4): DAGVTQSPTHLIKTRGQQVTLRCSPISGHKSVSWYQQVLGQGPQFIFQYYEKEERGRGNFPDRFSARQFPNYSSELNVNALLLGDSALYLCASSLGQGVGEKLFFGSGTQLSVL.

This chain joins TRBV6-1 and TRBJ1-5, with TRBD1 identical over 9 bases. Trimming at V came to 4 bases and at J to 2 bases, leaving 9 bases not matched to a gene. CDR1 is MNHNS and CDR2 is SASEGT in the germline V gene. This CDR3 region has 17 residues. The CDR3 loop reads CASSVTGGAVGNQPQHF. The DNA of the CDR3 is TGTGCCAGCAGTGTAACAGGGGGCGCGGTAGGCAATCAGCCCCAGCATTTT.

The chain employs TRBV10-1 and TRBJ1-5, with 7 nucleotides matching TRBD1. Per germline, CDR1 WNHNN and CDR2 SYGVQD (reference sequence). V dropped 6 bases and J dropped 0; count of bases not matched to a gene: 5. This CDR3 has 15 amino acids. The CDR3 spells CASRGGQNSNQPQHF. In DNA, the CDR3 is TGCGCCAGCAGGGGGGGACAGAATAGCAATCAGCCCCAGCATTTT.

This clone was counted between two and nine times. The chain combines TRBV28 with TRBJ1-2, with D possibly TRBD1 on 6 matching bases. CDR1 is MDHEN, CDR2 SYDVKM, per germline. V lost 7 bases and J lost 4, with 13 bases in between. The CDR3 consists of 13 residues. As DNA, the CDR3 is TGTGCCAGCACGACAGGCAGTAGCTATGGCTACACCTTC. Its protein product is CASTTGSSYGYTF.

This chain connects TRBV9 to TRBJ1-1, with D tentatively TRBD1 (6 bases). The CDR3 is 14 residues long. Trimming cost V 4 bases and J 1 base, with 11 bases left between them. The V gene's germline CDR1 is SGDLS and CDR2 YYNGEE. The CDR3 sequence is CASSLRQENTEAFF. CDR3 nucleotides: TGTGCCAGCAGCCTAAGACAGGAGAACACTGAAGCTTTCTTT.

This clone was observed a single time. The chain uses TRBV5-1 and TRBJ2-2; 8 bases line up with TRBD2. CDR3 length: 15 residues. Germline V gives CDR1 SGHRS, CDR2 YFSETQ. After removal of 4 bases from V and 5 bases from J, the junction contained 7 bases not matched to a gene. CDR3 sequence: CASSQAREGTGELFF. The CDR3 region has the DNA TGCGCCAGCAGCCAAGCCCGGGAGGGGACCGGGGAGCTGTTTTTT. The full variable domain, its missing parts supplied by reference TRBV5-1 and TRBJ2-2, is KAGVTQTPRYLIKTRGQQVTLSCSPISGHRSVSWYQQTPGQGLQFLFEYFSETQRNKGNFPGRFSGRQFSNSRSEMNVSTLELGDSALYLCASSQAREGTGELFFGEGSRLTVL.

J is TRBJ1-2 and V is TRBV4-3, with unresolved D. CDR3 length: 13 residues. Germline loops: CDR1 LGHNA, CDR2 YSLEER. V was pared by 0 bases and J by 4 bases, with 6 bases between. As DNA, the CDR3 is TGCGCCAGCAGCCAAGAGGAGGGCTATGGCTACACCTTC. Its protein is CASSQEEGYGYTF.

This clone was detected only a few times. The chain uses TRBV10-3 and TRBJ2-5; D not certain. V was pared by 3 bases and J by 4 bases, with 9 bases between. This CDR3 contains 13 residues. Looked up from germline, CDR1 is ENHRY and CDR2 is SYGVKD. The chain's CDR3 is CAISDFSGETQYF. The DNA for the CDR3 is TGTGCCATCAGTGATTTTAGTGGAGAGACCCAGTACTTC.